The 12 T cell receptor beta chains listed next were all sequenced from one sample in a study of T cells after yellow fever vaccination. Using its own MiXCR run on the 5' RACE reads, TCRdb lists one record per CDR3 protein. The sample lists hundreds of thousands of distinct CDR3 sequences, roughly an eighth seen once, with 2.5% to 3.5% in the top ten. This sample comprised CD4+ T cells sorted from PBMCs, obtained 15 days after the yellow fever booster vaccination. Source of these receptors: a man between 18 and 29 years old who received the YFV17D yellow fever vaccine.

The CDR3 nucleotides are TGTGCCAGCAGTTACAGGGTGACGGGGGAGCTGTTTTTT. Translating gives CASSYRVTGELFF. This chain connects TRBV27 to TRBJ2-2, with a tentative D call TRBD1 (6 bases). CDR1 and CDR2 from the germline V gene are MNHEY and SMNVEV (reference sequence). V was shortened by 4 bases and J by 8 bases, with 11 bases between the two germline ends. The CDR3 length is 13 residues.

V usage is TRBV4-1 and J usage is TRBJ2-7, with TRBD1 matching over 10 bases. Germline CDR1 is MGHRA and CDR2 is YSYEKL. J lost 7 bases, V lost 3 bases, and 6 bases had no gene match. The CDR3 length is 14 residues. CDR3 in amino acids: CASSQEMDRGEQYF. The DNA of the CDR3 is TGCGCCAGCAGCCAGGAAATGGACAGGGGGGAGCAGTACTTC.

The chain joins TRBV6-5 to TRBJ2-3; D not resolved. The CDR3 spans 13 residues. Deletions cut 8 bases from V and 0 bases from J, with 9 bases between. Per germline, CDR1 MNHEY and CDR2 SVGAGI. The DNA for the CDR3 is TGTGCCAGCGGGGATTTTAGCACAGATACGCAGTATTTT. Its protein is CASGDFSTDTQYF.

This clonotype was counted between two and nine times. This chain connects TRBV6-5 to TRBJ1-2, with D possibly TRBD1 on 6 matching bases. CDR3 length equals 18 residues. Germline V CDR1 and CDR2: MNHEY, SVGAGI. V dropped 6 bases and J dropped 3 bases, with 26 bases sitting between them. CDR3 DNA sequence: TGTGCCAGCAGCCGACCACGAACACTGACAGGAACCTACTATGGCTACACCTTC. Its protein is CASSRPRTLTGTYYGYTF.

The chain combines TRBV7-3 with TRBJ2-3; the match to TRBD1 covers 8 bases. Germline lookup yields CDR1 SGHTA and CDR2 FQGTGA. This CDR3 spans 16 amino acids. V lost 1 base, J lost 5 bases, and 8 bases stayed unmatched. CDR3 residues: CASSLNGQGAGDTQYF. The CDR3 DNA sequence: TGTGCCAGCAGCTTAAATGGGCAGGGGGCGGGAGATACGCAGTATTTT.

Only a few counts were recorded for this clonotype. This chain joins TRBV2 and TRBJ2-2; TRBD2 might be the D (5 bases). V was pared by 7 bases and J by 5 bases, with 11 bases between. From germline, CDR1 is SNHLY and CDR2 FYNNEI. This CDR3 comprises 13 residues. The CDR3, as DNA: TGTGCCAGCAAGAGGGAACGGACCGGGGAGCTGTTTTTT. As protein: CASKRERTGELFF.

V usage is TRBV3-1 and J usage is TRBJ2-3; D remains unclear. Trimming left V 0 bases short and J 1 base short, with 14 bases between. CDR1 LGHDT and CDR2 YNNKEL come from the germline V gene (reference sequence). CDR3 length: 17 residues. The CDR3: CASSQDYPRDGTDTQYF. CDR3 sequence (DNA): TGTGCCAGCAGCCAAGATTATCCCCGAGATGGCACAGATACGCAGTATTTT.

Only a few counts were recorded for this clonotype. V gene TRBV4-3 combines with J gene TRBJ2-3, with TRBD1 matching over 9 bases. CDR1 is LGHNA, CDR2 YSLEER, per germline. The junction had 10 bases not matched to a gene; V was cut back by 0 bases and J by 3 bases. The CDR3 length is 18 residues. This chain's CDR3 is CASSQEGSPGQGTDTQYF. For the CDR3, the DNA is TGCGCCAGCAGCCAAGAAGGATCCCCGGGACAGGGTACAGATACGCAGTATTTT.

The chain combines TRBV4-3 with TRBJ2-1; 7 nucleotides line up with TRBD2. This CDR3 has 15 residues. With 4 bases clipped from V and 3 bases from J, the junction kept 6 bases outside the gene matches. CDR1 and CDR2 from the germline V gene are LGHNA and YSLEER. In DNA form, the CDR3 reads TGCGCCAGCAGCCCCAGCCGGGGGGACTACAATGAGCAGTTCTTC. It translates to CASSPSRGDYNEQFF.

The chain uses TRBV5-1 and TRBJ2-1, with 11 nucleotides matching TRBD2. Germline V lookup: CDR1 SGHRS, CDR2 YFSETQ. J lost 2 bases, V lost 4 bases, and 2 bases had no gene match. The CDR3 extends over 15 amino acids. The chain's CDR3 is CASSASGGTYNEQFF. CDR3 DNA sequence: TGCGCCAGCAGCGCTAGCGGGGGGACCTACAATGAGCAGTTCTTC.

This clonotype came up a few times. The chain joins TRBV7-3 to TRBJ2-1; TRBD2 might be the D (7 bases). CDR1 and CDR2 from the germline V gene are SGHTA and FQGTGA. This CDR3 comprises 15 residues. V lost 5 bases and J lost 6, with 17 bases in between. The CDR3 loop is CASSRRGGPGNEQFF. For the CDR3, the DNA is TGTGCCAGCAGCAGAAGGGGGGGCCCGGGCAATGAGCAGTTCTTC.

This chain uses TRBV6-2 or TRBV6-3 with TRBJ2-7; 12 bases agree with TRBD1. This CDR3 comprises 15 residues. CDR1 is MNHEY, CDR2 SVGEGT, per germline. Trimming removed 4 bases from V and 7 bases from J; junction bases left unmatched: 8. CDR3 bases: TGTGCCAGCAGTTCCCGGGACAGGGGGCGAGGGGAGCAGTACTTC. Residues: CASSSRDRGRGEQYF.